A selection of T cell receptor beta chains follows, all from one sample in a study of shared clonotypes between healthy human individuals. Profiled with immunoSEQ multiplex PCR; TCRdb holds only in-frame clones, not every one. Of approximately 1.9 million clones listed, around 95% are singletons. Sequences were obtained from naive CD8+ T cells from PBMCs. These receptors came from a young man in good health. Some clones in this sample may be carry-over from other donors' samples. Each CDR3 is given with its conserved first and last residue. A D gene is named only where the DNA matches it firmly. Part of the rows lack a size; the others show once, few, many or a class for expanded clones.

D gene,V gene,clone size,J gene,CDR3 DNA,CDR3 protein
TRBD2,TRBV4-3,NA,TRBJ2-2,TGCGCCAGCAGCCCGCCGGGACTAGCGGGAGGGGGGACCGGGGAGCTGTTTTTT,CASSPPGLAGGGTGELFF
NA,TRBV5-1,NA,TRBJ2-2,TGCGCCAGCAGCTTGGACCTTAGAACCGGGGAGCTGTTTTTT,CASSLDLRTGELFF
NA,TRBV7-2,NA,TRBJ2-5,TGTGCCAGCAGCTTAGACCGTGGGGAGACCCAGTACTTC,CASSLDRGETQYF
NA,TRBV6-6,NA,TRBJ1-3,TGTGCCAGCAGTTATCAAGGCTCGGGAAACACCATATATTTT,CASSYQGSGNTIYF
NA,TRBV7-3,NA,TRBJ2-3,TGTGCCAGCAGCTGGTTATCGGGACGTACAGATACGCAGTATTTT,CASSWLSGRTDTQYF
TRBD2,TRBV27,NA,TRBJ2-1,TGTGCCAGCAGTTTAGGCCCTGCGACTAGCGGGACCCCCTACAATGAGCAGTTCTTC,CASSLGPATSGTPYNEQFF
NA,TRBV9,NA,TRBJ2-7,TGTGCCAGCAGCGTAGAGGCAGGGCCCTACGAGCAGTACTTC,CASSVEAGPYEQYF
TRBD2,TRBV4-1,NA,TRBJ2-7,TGCGCCAGCAGCCAGTCCGGGACTAGCGGGAACGAGCAGTACTTC,CASSQSGTSGNEQYF
NA,TRBV19,NA,TRBJ2-1,TGTGCCAGCCGTTGGGGTAGTGGCTACAATGAGCAGTTCTTC,CASRWGSGYNEQFF
NA,TRBV27,NA,TRBJ2-3,TGTGCCAGCAGTCCTAACCCAGATACGCAGTATTTT,CASSPNPDTQYF
NA,TRBV9,NA,TRBJ1-2,TGTGCCAGCAGCGTAGCTCTCCAAGGCGCTCGTCACACCTTC,CASSVALQGARHTF
NA,TRBV6-6,NA,TRBJ2-7,TGTGCCAGCAGTTACGGGGGGACCTACGAGCAGTACTTC,CASSYGGTYEQYF
NA,TRBV27,NA,TRBJ2-3,TGTGCCAGCAGAAGAGCGGGCAGATGGGATACGCAGTATTTT,CASRRAGRWDTQYF
NA,TRBV7-6,NA,TRBJ1-3,TGTGCCAGCAGCTTAGGGGGGGACGTAAACACCATATATTTT,CASSLGGDVNTIYF
NA,TRBV29-1,NA,TRBJ2-1,TGCAGCGTCCCTAACCCGGGACACGGATACAATGAGCAGTTCTTC,CSVPNPGHGYNEQFF
NA,TRBV27,NA,TRBJ1-2,TGTGCCAGCAGTCCCTCAAGGGTAGCTAACTATGGCTACACCTTC,CASSPSRVANYGYTF
TRBD2,TRBV5-1,NA,TRBJ2-3,TGCGCCAGCAGCTTGTTACCGGGAGGGGGAGATACGCAGTATTTT,CASSLLPGGGDTQYF
NA,TRBV28,NA,TRBJ1-4,TGTGCCAGCAGTTTTTCCTTCACCAGTAATGAAAAACTGTTTTTT,CASSFSFTSNEKLFF
TRBD2,TRBV5-4,NA,TRBJ2-7,TGTGCCAGCAGCTTGGCACTAGCGGGAGGCCGCGAGCAGTACTTC,CASSLALAGGREQYF
TRBD1,TRBV28,NA,TRBJ2-6,TGTGCCAGCAACCACAGGGGCTCTGGGGCCAACGTCCTGACTTTC,CASNHRGSGANVLTF
NA,TRBV4-3,NA,TRBJ1-2,TGCGCCAGCAGCCAAGTGGGAGTGGCTCGCTACACCTTC,CASSQVGVARYTF
NA,TRBV27,NA,TRBJ1-5,TGTGCCAGCAGTTTATTGGGCGGTTATAGCAATCAGCCCCAGCATTTT,CASSLLGGYSNQPQHF
NA,TRBV11-3,NA,TRBJ2-1,TGTGCCAGCAGCCAAAAAAGCTCCTACAATGAGCAGTTCTTC,CASSQKSSYNEQFF
NA,TRBV4-3,NA,TRBJ2-7,TGCGCCAGCAGCTACATCCTCCAGGGAGGACCCTACGAGCAGTACTTC,CASSYILQGGPYEQYF
NA,TRBV29-1,NA,TRBJ2-3,TGCAGCGTTGAAGAAGAAGTGGGAATCCTTTTTTATACGCAGTATTTT,CSVEEEVGILFYTQYF
NA,TRBV15,NA,TRBJ2-3,TGTGCCACCAGCAGAGAACCCCGAGATAATCCTAGCACAGATACGCAGTATTTT,CATSREPRDNPSTDTQYF
TRBD2,TRBV7-9,NA,TRBJ2-7,TGTGCCAGCAGCGCCGTAGCCGCGGGAGGGAGAAACTACGAGCAGTACTTC,CASSAVAAGGRNYEQYF
TRBD1,TRBV5-1,NA,TRBJ1-2,TGCGCCAGCAGTCCTGGACAGGGAAACTATGGCTACACCTTC,CASSPGQGNYGYTF
TRBD2,TRBV7-9,NA,TRBJ2-7,TGTGCCAGCAGCCCCCCACGGGGGAGGGTCTCCTACGAGCAGTACTTC,CASSPPRGRVSYEQYF
NA,TRBV18,NA,TRBJ1-1,TGTGCCAGCTCACCGACCAGGACTATGAACACTGAAGCTTTCTTT,CASSPTRTMNTEAFF
NA,TRBV9,NA,TRBJ2-1,TGTGCCAGCAGCGCTCGTGTGACCGATTTACACAATGAGCAGTTCTTC,CASSARVTDLHNEQFF
NA,TRBV7-2,NA,TRBJ1-1,TGTGCCAGCAGCTTACCCCCCGCGGCGGAAGCTTTCTTT,CASSLPPAAEAFF
NA,TRBV29-1,NA,TRBJ1-1,TGCAGCGCCAGCAATTACGCCACTGAAGCTTTCTTT,CSASNYATEAFF
NA,TRBV11-2,NA,TRBJ1-2,TGTGCCAGCAGCTTAGATCAGCGGAGAAACTATGGCTACACCTTC,CASSLDQRRNYGYTF
NA,TRBV28,NA,TRBJ2-7,TGTGCCAGCAGTCTCAAAAACGATCGAAACGAGCAGTACTTC,CASSLKNDRNEQYF
NA,TRBV29-1,NA,TRBJ1-5,TGCAGCGTGAGGCAGGGCGGTACCCAGCATTTT,CSVRQGGTQHF
TRBD1,TRBV27,NA,TRBJ2-3,TGTGCCAGCAGTTTGAGGGACAGGGGCAGAGATACGCAGTATTTT,CASSLRDRGRDTQYF
NA,TRBV27,NA,TRBJ2-5,TGTGCCAGCAGTTTCCGGGGGGAGACCCAGTACTTC,CASSFRGETQYF
NA,TRBV7-9,NA,TRBJ2-2,TGTGCCAGCAGCTTATCTCCTAGCTTTCCCGGGGAGCTGTTTTTT,CASSLSPSFPGELFF
NA,TRBV11-2,NA,TRBJ2-7,TGTGCCAGCAGCTTAGCTTGGGGAGTAGGCTACGAGCAGTACTTC,CASSLAWGVGYEQYF
NA,TRBV9,NA,TRBJ1-3,TGTGCCAGCAGCCCCGATGCTGGAAACACCATATATTTT,CASSPDAGNTIYF
NA,TRBV5-4,NA,TRBJ2-5,TGTGCCAGCAGGACGGGGTGGCGGGACCAAGAGACCCAGTACTTC,CASRTGWRDQETQYF
TRBD2,TRBV29-1,NA,TRBJ2-1,TGCAGCGTTCTTCTACTAGCGGAGAGGGAGAATGAGCAGTTCTTC,CSVLLLAERENEQFF
TRBD2,TRBV18,few,TRBJ2-2,TGTGCCAGCTCACCGGGACTAGCGGGAGCCACCGGGGAGCTGTTTTTT,CASSPGLAGATGELFF
NA,TRBV2,NA,TRBJ2-1,TGTGCCAGCATCGCGGGAAGGTACAATGAGCAGTTCTTC,CASIAGRYNEQFF
NA,TRBV9,NA,TRBJ2-2,TGTGCCAGCTCCTCTCACGGGGTAGCCGGGGAGCTGTTTTTT,CASSSHGVAGELFF
NA,TRBV28,NA,TRBJ2-7,TGTGCCAGCAGTCTCTCCGTGGACACTAGCTCCTACGAGCAGTACTTC,CASSLSVDTSSYEQYF
NA,TRBV11-1,NA,TRBJ1-1,TGTGCCAGCAGCTCCGGCCGGAGGTTTTGGAGCACTGAAGCTTTCTTT,CASSSGRRFWSTEAFF
NA,TRBV1,NA,TRBJ1-1,TGCACCAGCAGCGGACGGCGGGACACTGAAGCTTTCTTT,CTSSGRRDTEAFF
TRBD1,TRBV27,NA,TRBJ1-1,TGTGCCAGCAGTCCCAGGGGGTTGTCTGAAGCTTTCTTT,CASSPRGLSEAFF
NA,TRBV5-1,NA,TRBJ2-3,TGCGCCAGCAGCGCGGCGACTGAGCGGATCACAGATACGCAGTATTTT,CASSAATERITDTQYF
NA,TRBV7-3,NA,TRBJ2-2,TGTGCCAGCAGCTTATCTATATTTGGGGCCGGGGAGCTGTTTTTT,CASSLSIFGAGELFF